The rows below give T cell receptor beta chains drawn from one sample of a study of blood T cell repertoires in COVID-19. Produced via immunoSEQ multiplex PCR; TCRdb's table is partial and in-frame only. Counted here are approximately 310,000 clones, 70% to 90% occurring once; the ten biggest clones make up 2.2%. The sequenced sample consisted of PBMCs or T cells enriched from blood (not recorded which). The receptors come from a man aged 25-40 years who had recovered from COVID-19. Each CDR3 is given with its conserved first and last residue. A D gene is named only where the DNA matches it firmly. Clone size is not always given. Where it is, it says once, few, many or a class for expanded clones.

.	TRBV9	TRBD1	TRBJ1-6	14	CASSKTGSNSPLHF	TGTGCCAGCAGCAAGACAGGGTCAAATTCACCCCTCCACTTT
.	TRBV19	.	TRBJ1-2	13	CASSIHSFDGYTF	TGTGCCAGTAGTATTCACAGCTTCGATGGCTACACCTTC
.	TRBV7-8	.	TRBJ2-3	14	CASSSRGSADTQYF	TGTGCCAGCAGCTCCCGCGGGTCTGCAGATACGCAGTATTTT
.	TRBV11-1	.	TRBJ2-3	16	CASSPLGGGLTDTQYF	TGTGCCAGCAGCCCCCTAGGGGGGGGGCTGACAGATACGCAGTATTTT
.	TRBV29-1	.	TRBJ1-2	13	CSVVVLPNYGYTF	TGCAGCGTTGTTGTACTCCCTAACTATGGCTACACCTTC
.	TRBV19	.	TRBJ1-5	12	CASSILDQPQHF	TGTGCCAGTAGTATCCTAGATCAGCCCCAGCATTTT
.	TRBV10-2	TRBD1	TRBJ2-5	15	CASSEPGQYQETQYF	TGCGCCAGCAGTGAACCGGGACAGTACCAAGAGACCCAGTACTTC
.	TRBV5-5	.	TRBJ1-2	13	CASSAPTNYGYTF	TGTGCCAGCAGTGCCCCCACAAACTATGGCTACACCTTC
.	TRBV2	.	TRBJ2-1	13	CASSTDSLGEQFF	TGTGCCAGCAGTACGGACAGCCTGGGGGAGCAGTTCTTC
.	TRBV7-3	.	TRBJ2-1	20	CASSLTLIAQLAHSYNEQFF	TGTGCCAGCAGCTTAACGTTAATAGCCCAGCTAGCGCACTCCTACAATGAGCAGTTCTTC
.	TRBV6-5	TRBD1	TRBJ1-6	15	CASSYGQGWNSPLHF	TGTGCCAGCAGTTACGGACAGGGATGGAATTCACCCCTCCACTTT
.	TRBV6-1	TRBD1	TRBJ1-6	15	CASSEVDRGGSPLHF	TGTGCCAGCAGTGAAGTGGACAGGGGTGGTTCACCCCTCCACTTT
.	TRBV11-2	TRBD1	TRBJ1-6	14	CASSYDRDNSPLHF	TGTGCCAGCAGTTATGACAGGGATAATTCACCCCTCCACTTT
once	TRBV20-1	TRBD2	TRBJ2-1	14	CSASRSGGINEQFF	TGCAGTGCTAGTCGCAGCGGGGGGATTAATGAGCAGTTCTTC
.	TRBV5-6	.	TRBJ1-2	14	CASSFDRRIYGYTF	TGTGCCAGCAGCTTTGACAGAAGAATCTATGGCTACACCTTC
.	TRBV3-1/TRBV3-2	.	TRBJ1-1	14	CASSPLPGNTEAFF	TGTGCCAGCAGCCCTCTTCCGGGGAACACTGAAGCTTTCTTT
few	TRBV29-1	TRBD1	TRBJ2-7	12	CSVNRGPSEQYF	TGCAGCGTTAACAGGGGGCCCAGCGAGCAGTACTTC
once	TRBV6-1	.	TRBJ1-2	14	CASSEGREGTGYTF	TGTGCCAGCAGTGAAGGGAGGGAGGGGACTGGCTACACCTTC
.	TRBV28	.	TRBJ1-6	13	CASSLRPNSPLHF	TGTGCCAGCAGTCTTCGTCCGAATTCACCCCTCCACTTT
.	TRBV5-1	.	TRBJ2-7	14	CASSLGRSSYEQYF	TGCGCCAGCAGCTTGGGCCGGAGCTCCTACGAGCAGTACTTC
.	TRBV11-3	.	TRBJ2-1	14	CASSQAGTYNEQFF	TGTGCCAGCAGCCAGGCGGGCACCTACAATGAGCAGTTCTTC
.	TRBV9	.	TRBJ2-7	14	CASSTQTGPYEQYF	TGTGCCAGCAGCACTCAGACAGGACCCTACGAGCAGTACTTC
.	TRBV9	TRBD1	TRBJ1-2	16	CASSVWDRADVWGYTF	TGTGCCAGCAGCGTTTGGGACAGGGCGGATGTGTGGGGCTACACCTTC
.	TRBV9	.	TRBJ1-3	15	CASTRGGSSGNTIYF	TGTGCCAGCACCAGGGGCGGTAGTTCTGGAAACACCATATATTTT
.	TRBV5-1	TRBD2	TRBJ2-5	17	CASSLAERGTLRETQYF	TGCGCCAGCAGCTTGGCCGAGCGGGGGACCCTCCGAGAGACCCAGTACTTC
once	TRBV20-1	TRBD1	TRBJ1-5	15	CSASWTGLSNQPQHF	TGCAGTGCTAGTTGGACAGGTCTTAGCAATCAGCCCCAGCATTTT
.	TRBV2	TRBD1	TRBJ2-1	14	CASSVDRGDNEQFF	TGTGCCAGCAGTGTAGACAGGGGGGACAATGAGCAGTTCTTC
.	TRBV4-3	.	TRBJ2-2	21	CASSHHSWQMDLPANTGELFF	TGCGCCAGCAGCCACCATAGCTGGCAAATGGACTTGCCTGCGAACACCGGGGAGCTGTTTTTT
.	TRBV6-5	TRBD1	TRBJ1-2	14	CASSPGQGGYGYTF	TGTGCCAGCAGCCCCGGACAGGGTGGCTATGGCTACACCTTC
.	TRBV2	.	TRBJ1-5	16	CATFLSGEDSNQPQHF	TGTGCCACCTTCCTCTCCGGAGAGGATAGCAATCAGCCCCAGCATTTT
.	TRBV9	TRBD1	TRBJ1-2	14	CASSVAGGDYGYTF	TGTGCCAGCAGCGTAGCAGGGGGCGACTATGGCTACACCTTC
.	TRBV5-1	TRBD2	TRBJ2-1	15	CASSRWTSSYNEQFF	TGCGCCAGCTCGCGATGGACTAGCTCCTACAATGAGCAGTTCTTC
once	TRBV5-1	.	TRBJ1-6	14	CASRLRGQGDPLHF	TGCGCCAGCAGGTTGCGGGGACAAGGAGATCCCCTCCACTTT
.	TRBV24-1	.	TRBJ2-2	12	CATSGTKGGLFF	TGTGCCACCAGTGGCACGAAAGGGGGGCTGTTTTTT
.	TRBV6-4	.	TRBJ2-1	16	CASSDSRGGAINEQFF	TGTGCCAGCAGTGACTCGAGGGGGGGGGCCATCAATGAGCAGTTCTTC
once	TRBV5-5	TRBD1	TRBJ1-2	15	CASSLSGQGYYGYTF	TGTGCCAGCAGCTTGTCGGGACAGGGATACTATGGCTACACCTTC
.	TRBV5-8	TRBD1	TRBJ1-6	10	CASTWGQVDF	TGTGCCAGCACCTGGGGACAGGTAGACTTT
.	TRBV6-5	.	TRBJ1-3	13	CASNHRVRNTIYF	TGTGCCAGCAACCACAGGGTTAGAAACACCATATATTTT
.	TRBV7-9	.	TRBJ1-2	12	CASSYRDYGYTF	TGTGCCAGCAGCTACCGGGACTATGGCTACACCTTC
once	TRBV14	TRBD1	TRBJ1-1	13	CASRATGFTEAFF	TGTGCCAGCAGAGCGACAGGGTTCACTGAAGCTTTCTTT
.	TRBV7-8	.	TRBJ1-1	18	CASTTPTSGGWLETEAFF	TGTGCCAGCACCACACCAACCTCGGGGGGCTGGTTAGAAACTGAAGCTTTCTTT
.	TRBV5-4	.	TRBJ1-1	13	CASSYRRNTEAFF	TGTGCCAGCAGCTACCGCAGGAACACTGAAGCTTTCTTT